These 17 T cell receptor beta chains originate from one sample sequenced in a study of blood T cell repertoires in COVID-19. The assay was immunoSEQ multiplex PCR, and TCRdb's table has in-frame clones only and misses some. The sample records approximately 99,000 clones, 88% being singletons. Source material: peripheral blood. The receptor source for this set is a human donor in a cohort sampled during active COVID-19.

In its sample, this clone was seen a few times. V usage is TRBV2 and J usage is TRBJ1-2; 8 bases match TRBD1. CDR3 length: 13 amino acids. Germline V gene data show CDR1 as SNHLY and CDR2 as FYNNEI. The ends lost 3 bases at V and 3 bases at J; junction bases unmatched: 0. The CDR3 here is CASSEGQDYGYTF. The CDR3 DNA sequence: TGTGCCAGCAGTGAGGGACAGGACTATGGCTACACCTTC.

The chain links TRBV3-1 (or the pseudogene TRBV3-2) to TRBJ2-7, with TRBD2 matching over 10 bases. The CDR3 has 16 amino acids. V shed 0 bases and J 3 bases; nucleotides not matched to a gene: 5. CDR1 and CDR2 from the germline V gene are LGHDT and YNNKEL (reference sequence). The CDR3 sequence: CASSQEFLAGDYEQYF. Written as DNA, the CDR3 is TGTGCCAGCAGCCAAGAGTTCCTAGCGGGGGACTACGAGCAGTACTTC.

This chain connects TRBV7-9 to TRBJ2-3, with 10 bases matching TRBD2. CDR1 is SEHNR and CDR2 is FQNEAQ in the germline V gene (reference sequence). The CDR3 length is 18 residues. V gave up 5 bases and J gave up 0 bases; unmatched junction bases: 11. CDR3 nucleotides: TGTGCCAGCAGCAGATTAGCGGGAGGCGCTACTAGCACAGATACGCAGTATTTT. As protein: CASSRLAGGATSTDTQYF.

The rearrangement links TRBV14 to TRBJ2-7, with 7 bases matching TRBD1. The CDR3 runs 17 residues. J was trimmed by 4 bases and V by 1 base; bases with no gene match: 13. Germline CDR1 is SGHDN and CDR2 is FVKESK. The CDR3 reads CASSQVSYRDRGYEQYF. The DNA of the CDR3 is TGTGCCAGCAGCCAAGTTTCATATAGGGACAGAGGATACGAGCAGTACTTC.

The rearrangement uses TRBV29-1 and TRBJ2-7; no firm D call. The ends were cut back, 4 bases at V and 0 bases at J, with 10 bases in the middle. Looked up from germline, CDR1 is SQVTM and CDR2 is ANQGSEA. This CDR3 is built from 13 residues. This CDR3 is CSVGAQSSYEQYF. The CDR3 DNA follows: TGCAGCGTTGGTGCACAGAGCTCCTACGAGCAGTACTTC.

The genes are TRBV29-1 and TRBJ2-2; a possible D gene is TRBD2 (6 bases). V dropped 7 bases and J dropped 0 bases, with 9 bases sitting between them. The germline CDR1 and CDR2 sequences are SQVTM and ANQGSEA. This CDR3 contains 13 residues. The CDR3 sequence: CSGAGPNTGELFF. The CDR3 DNA follows: TGCAGCGGAGCGGGCCCGAACACCGGGGAGCTGTTTTTT.

The V call is TRBV5-1, the J call TRBJ1-4, with 8 bases lining up with TRBD1. Unmatched junction bases numbered 6, after V lost 1 base and J lost 7 bases. This CDR3 spans 15 amino acids. Looked up from germline, CDR1 is SGHRS and CDR2 is YFSETQ. CDR3 in amino acids: CASSLTGGWGEKLFF. Here the CDR3 DNA reads TGCGCCAGCAGCTTGACAGGGGGATGGGGTGAAAAACTGTTTTTT.

This chain joins TRBV4-2 and TRBJ1-2, with unresolved D. Germline V gives CDR1 LGHNA, CDR2 YNFKEQ. V lost 1 base and J lost 2, with 11 bases in between. This CDR3 is built from 15 residues. The CDR3 DNA is TGTGCCAGCAGCCAAGGTGAGGGCAGGAACTATGGCTACACCTTC. As protein: CASSQGEGRNYGYTF.

This sequence joins TRBV7-2 and TRBJ2-7; unclear D gene. The CDR3 totals 11 residues. CDR1 is SGHTA, CDR2 FQGNSA, per germline. Trimming shortened V by 3 bases and J by 4 bases, and 4 bases separated the two germline ends. In nucleotides, the CDR3 is TGTGCCAGCAGCTTTAATTACGAGCAGTACTTC. Its translation: CASSFNYEQYF. The full variable domain, with the rest looked up from reference TRBV7-2 and TRBJ2-7, is GAGVSQSPSNKVTEKGKDVELRCDPISGHTALYWYRQSLGQGLEFLIYFQGNSAPDKSGLPSDRFSAERTGGSVSTLTIQRTQQEDSAVYLCASSFNYEQYFGPGTRLTVT.

The gene calls are TRBV6-5 and TRBJ2-5; TRBD2 is a possible D gene (5 bases). CDR1 is MNHEY, CDR2 SVGAGI, per germline. Trimming took off 7 bases at V and 2 bases at J, with 17 bases between the two ends. The CDR3 covers 15 residues. In DNA form, the CDR3 reads TGTGCCAGCACTAGAGGTGGATTAGCGCAAGAGACCCAGTACTTC. Amino acids: CASTRGGLAQETQYF.

V and J are TRBV6-2 or TRBV6-3 and TRBJ2-1, with a possible D match to TRBD2 (6 bases). Trimming took 7 bases from V and 0 from J, leaving 19 bases between them. The CDR3 spans 17 residues. CDR1 is MNHEY and CDR2 is SVGEGT in the germline V gene. CDR3 region: CASTPLLAGSSYNEQFF. CDR3 coding DNA: TGTGCCAGCACCCCCCTTTTGGCGGGAAGCTCCTACAATGAGCAGTTCTTC.

The rearrangement uses TRBV5-4 and TRBJ2-1; no reliable D call. The V and J ends lost 0 bases and 3 bases respectively, with 7 bases between them. CDR1 is SGHNT and CDR2 is YYREEE in the germline V gene (reference sequence). This CDR3 comprises 14 residues. The CDR3 loop reads CASSLVVSYNEQFF. The CDR3 region has the DNA TGTGCCAGCAGCTTGGTAGTTAGCTACAATGAGCAGTTCTTC.

V is TRBV19 and J is TRBJ2-3; tentative D call: TRBD2 (5 bases). The germline V gene encodes CDR1 LNHDA and CDR2 SQIVND (reference sequence). This CDR3 region has 14 residues. Trimming removed 3 bases at V and 1 base at J, with 8 bases between. The CDR3 sequence is CASSMVGGTDTQYF. DNA for the CDR3: TGTGCCAGTAGTATGGTCGGGGGCACAGATACGCAGTATTTT.

The chain combines TRBV11-2 with TRBJ2-7; 7 nucleotides agree with TRBD2. With V trimmed by 4 bases and J by 7 bases, 16 bases remained unmatched. This CDR3 contains 16 residues. CDR1 is SGHAT and CDR2 is FQNNGV in the germline V gene. The CDR3 region is CASSYPSGGGRGEQYF. The CDR3 DNA reads as TGTGCCAGCAGCTACCCTTCCGGGGGAGGGCGAGGGGAGCAGTACTTC.

The chain uses TRBV5-1 and TRBJ1-4; D may be TRBD1 (6 bases). CDR3 length: 15 residues. Germline lookup yields CDR1 SGHRS and CDR2 YFSETQ. V dropped 0 bases and J dropped 8 bases, with 14 bases sitting between them. The CDR3 region is CASSLDGRGREKLFF. The CDR3 region has the DNA TGCGCCAGCAGCTTGGACGGCAGGGGAAGGGAAAAACTGTTTTTT.

This clone was found once. This chain joins TRBV6-4 and TRBJ2-3; 12 nucleotides match TRBD2. The CDR3 extends over 15 amino acids. V dropped 4 bases and J dropped 4; count of bases not matched to a gene: 3. Germline CDR1 is MRHNA and CDR2 is SNTAGT. CDR3: CASSVGLAGPDTQYF. Here the CDR3 DNA reads TGTGCCAGCAGTGTAGGACTAGCGGGGCCAGATACGCAGTATTTT.

The chain carries TRBV14 and TRBJ1-1; D is possibly TRBD1 (6 bases). V was cut by 5 bases and J by 5 bases, with 24 bases left in between. Germline CDR1 SGHDN, CDR2 FVKESK. The CDR3 extends over 17 amino acids. CDR3 region: CASSSRGAGAYTTEAFF. For the CDR3, the DNA is TGTGCCAGCAGCTCAAGGGGAGCAGGGGCATATACTACTGAAGCTTTCTTT.